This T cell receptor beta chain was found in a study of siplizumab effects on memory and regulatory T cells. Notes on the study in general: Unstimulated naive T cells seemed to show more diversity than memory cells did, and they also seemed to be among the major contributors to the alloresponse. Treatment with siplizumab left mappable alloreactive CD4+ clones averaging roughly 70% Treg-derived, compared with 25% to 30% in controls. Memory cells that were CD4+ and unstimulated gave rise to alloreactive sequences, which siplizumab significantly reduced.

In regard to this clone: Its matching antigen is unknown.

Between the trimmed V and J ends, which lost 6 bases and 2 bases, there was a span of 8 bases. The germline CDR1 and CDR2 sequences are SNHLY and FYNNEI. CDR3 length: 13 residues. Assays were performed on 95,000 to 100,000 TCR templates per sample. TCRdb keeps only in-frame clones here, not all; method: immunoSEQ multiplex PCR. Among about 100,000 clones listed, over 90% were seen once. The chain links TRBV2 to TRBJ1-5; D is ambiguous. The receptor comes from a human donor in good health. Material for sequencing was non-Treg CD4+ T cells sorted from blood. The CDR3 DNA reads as TGTGCCAGCAGGAACGGGGGCAATCAGCCCCAGCATTTT. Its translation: CASRNGGNQPQHF.